This T cell receptor beta chain appears in the sequencing data of a study of somatic mutations in cytotoxic T cells in rheumatoid arthritis. Study-level background: Certain T-cell populations stained with V beta antibodies were FACS-sorted to nearly 100% purity, and V beta1+ cells were TCRB-sequenced. Findings and caveats of the study: The clonality of CD8+ T cells was not significantly different between rheumatoid arthritis patients and age-matched healthy controls. About an eighth of the roughly 60 patients had a largest CD8+ clone above 20% of CD8+ cells.

Blood donors, with a median age of roughly 61 years (range about 21-80) and less than 60% female, made up the healthy control group. This table comes from immunoSEQ multiplex PCR, and its TCRdb copy is limited to in-frame clones, with some not included. The table has almost 20,000 clones, roughly 80% seen once. As concerns this clone: What it recognizes is unknown.

Sequenced: CD8+ T cells sorted from blood. This sequence originates from a woman aged 45-60 years in good health.

This chain's CDR3 is CASSYAGELFF. CDR3 in DNA: TGTGCCAGCAGTTACGCTGGGGAGCTGTTTTTT. The chain joins TRBV6-5 to TRBJ2-2; D is unresolved. The ends were cut back, 2 bases at V and 8 bases at J, with 3 bases in the middle. Germline assignment: CDR1 MNHEY and CDR2 SVGAGI. The CDR3 extends over 11 amino acids.